These 28 T cell receptor beta chains were all obtained from the same sample, sequenced in a study of regulatory T cells in long-lasting Graves disease. Time point indicated: persistent/refractory GD, antithyroid drugs over 5 years with positive TRAb. PBMCs were the source of the RNA used for TCR sequencing. Building the TCR beta libraries relied on iRepertoire HTBI primers, and CDR3 regions underwent Arm-PCR. TCRdb reanalysed the multiplex PCR reads using MiXCR and keeps one entry per CDR3 protein. The data hold 350,000 to 450,000 distinct CDR3 sequences, with 20% to 25% observed a single time. The material sequenced was peripheral blood mononuclear cells (PBMCs), taken when the disease was refractory, from a patient treated with antithyroid drugs. The receptors stem from a woman in her thirties or forties with Graves disease.

Regarding this clonotype: It differs at one base from a far larger clone, so likely a read error. The gene calls are TRBV10-3 and TRBJ1-1, with a weak D call TRBD1 (6 bases). Germline V CDR1 and CDR2: ENHRY, SYGVKD. There are 13 residues in the CDR3. The CDR3 spells CASSGQRNTEASF. The CDR3 nucleotides are TGTGCCAGCAGTGGACAGAGGAACACTGAAGCTTCCTTT.

The table lists this clonotype with many counts. The CDR3 nucleotides are TGTGCCAGCAGTTTCGGGGAGTCCGAGCAGTACTTC. This codes for CASSFGESEQYF. The chain joins TRBV28 to TRBJ2-7; D is possibly TRBD2 (5 bases). This CDR3 has 12 residues. The V gene's germline CDR1 is MDHEN and CDR2 SYDVKM. Trimming left V 3 bases short and J 6 bases short, with 9 bases between.

This clonotype was counted only a few times. The rearrangement joins TRBV12-3 or TRBV12-4 to TRBJ2-1; no definite D call. Trimming pared 3 bases from V and 0 bases from J, leaving 6 bases between. The CDR3 totals 14 residues. The CDR3 region is CASSFRSSYNEQFF. The CDR3 DNA reads as TGTGCCAGCAGTTTCCGGAGCTCCTACAATGAGCAGTTCTTC.

The chain links TRBV27 to TRBJ2-7, with 7 bases aligning to TRBD1. V lost 6 bases, J lost 3 bases, and 20 bases stayed unmatched. CDR3 length: 18 amino acids. Germline V gives CDR1 MNHEY, CDR2 SMNVEV (reference sequence). The CDR3 sequence is CASSRDYSYRGINYEQYF. The CDR3 nucleotides are TGTGCCAGCAGCCGTGATTATTCGTACAGGGGCATCAACTACGAGCAGTACTTC.

This clonotype was recorded a few times. The J gene is TRBJ1-1, the V gene TRBV5-8, with TRBD1 identical over 7 bases. Germline V CDR1 and CDR2: SGHTS, YDEGEE. After removal of 3 bases from V and 0 bases from J, the junction contained 8 bases not matched to a gene. This CDR3 comprises 16 residues. This chain's CDR3 is CASSSGQALMNTEAFF. CDR3 sequence (DNA): TGTGCCAGCAGCTCCGGACAGGCACTCATGAACACTGAAGCTTTCTTT.

In this sample, this clonotype turned up many times. J is TRBJ2-5 and V is TRBV20-1; 7 positions match TRBD2. The V segment lost 5 bases and the J segment 2 bases; nucleotides outside the gene matches: 14. There are 16 residues in the CDR3. CDR1 DFQATT and CDR2 SNEGSKA come from the germline V gene (reference sequence). CDR3: CSAGDFVAGVQETQYF. CDR3 nucleotide sequence: TGCAGTGCTGGGGACTTTGTGGCGGGAGTACAAGAGACCCAGTACTTC.

This clonotype counts as medium-sized. The V gene is TRBV5-1, the J gene TRBJ2-4; D perhaps matches TRBD2 (5 bases). There are 15 residues in the CDR3. Trimming cost V 0 bases and J 1 base, with 8 bases left between them. Germline V lookup: CDR1 SGHRS, CDR2 YFSETQ. The CDR3 sequence is CASSLARGAKNIQYF. CDR3 sequence (DNA): TGCGCCAGCAGCTTGGCCCGGGGTGCCAAAAACATTCAGTACTTC.

The chain combines TRBV20-1 with TRBJ2-7; TRBD1 might be the D (7 bases). The CDR3 covers 13 residues. Trimming removed 3 bases from V and 4 bases from J, with 13 bases in between. The V gene's germline CDR1 is DFQATT and CDR2 SNEGSKA (reference sequence). The CDR3 DNA is TGCAGTGCTAGGGAGGGGGCCCTGTACGAGCAGTACTTC. This gives the protein CSAREGALYEQYF.

The rearrangement joins TRBV19 to TRBJ2-2; 10 bases are shared with TRBD2. Germline V gene data show CDR1 as LNHDA and CDR2 as SQIVND (reference sequence). This CDR3 comprises 16 residues. V gave up 5 bases and J gave up 6 bases; unmatched junction bases: 9. CDR3 DNA: TGTGCCAGTAGTCAGGTAGCGGGAGGCTACGCCGGGGAGCTGTTTTTT. Translated: CASSQVAGGYAGELFF.

The rearrangement joins TRBV5-1 to TRBJ2-7; 7 nucleotides line up with TRBD1. The CDR3 covers 14 residues. Germline V gene lookup returns CDR1 SGHRS and CDR2 YFSETQ. The junction had 8 bases not matched to a gene; V was cut back by 5 bases and J by 3 bases. The CDR3 DNA is TGCGCCAGCAGAGATGGACAGGCCATCTACGAGCAGTACTTC. It yields the protein CASRDGQAIYEQYF. The whole variable domain, remainder taken from reference TRBV5-1 and TRBJ2-7, is KAGVTQTPRYLIKTRGQQVTLSCSPISGHRSVSWYQQTPGQGLQFLFEYFSETQRNKGNFPGRFSGRQFSNSRSEMNVSTLELGDSALYLCASRDGQAIYEQYFGPGTRLTVT.

The sample holds one count of this clonotype. V is TRBV15 and J is TRBJ2-3; 9 nucleotides agree with TRBD2. This CDR3 comprises 18 residues. Germline V gene lookup returns CDR1 LNHNV and CDR2 YYDKDF (reference sequence). The junction had 12 bases not matched to a gene; V was cut back by 2 bases and J by 3 bases. The CDR3 coding sequence is TGTGCCACCAGCAGATCCTCGTTGGAGCGGGAGGTTACAGATACGCAGTATTTT. Translated: CATSRSSLEREVTDTQYF.

This clonotype showed up many times. This chain links TRBV11-1 with TRBJ2-2; D perhaps matches TRBD2 (6 bases). The CDR3 is 14 residues long. Trimming pared 1 base from V and 5 bases from J, leaving 8 bases between. Per germline, CDR1 SGHAT and CDR2 FQDESV (reference sequence). CDR3 nucleotides: TGTGCCAGCAGCTTAGGGACTATGACCGGGGAGCTGTTTTTT. Its translation: CASSLGTMTGELFF.

This clonotype has at least ten counts. This chain connects TRBV28 to TRBJ1-1; 12 bases are a match to TRBD1. The junction had 12 bases not matched to a gene; V was cut back by 5 bases and J by 11 bases. The CDR3 totals 15 residues. The germline gives CDR1 MDHEN, CDR2 SYDVKM. The CDR3 DNA reads TGTGCCAGCAGTCAAACCGGGACAGGGGGCTGGAGCGCTTTCTTT. Translated, it gives CASSQTGTGGWSAFF.

This clonotype was detected many times. The chain carries TRBV28 and TRBJ1-1, with no clear D. Germline CDR1 MDHEN, CDR2 SYDVKM. Between the trimmed V and J ends, which lost 3 bases and 4 bases, there was a span of 21 bases. This CDR3 spans 17 amino acids. CDR3 DNA sequence: TGTGCCAGCAGTTTTGGTTGGTTGGCTGATAAAGCCACTGAAGCTTTCTTT. Its protein is CASSFGWLADKATEAFF.

This clonotype occurred once. V is TRBV19 and J is TRBJ2-6; D might be TRBD2 (6 bases). Trimming cost V 9 bases and J 1 base, with 16 bases left between them. The CDR3 sequence is 16 residues long. Germline V gene lookup returns CDR1 LNHDA and CDR2 SQIVND (reference sequence). DNA for the CDR3: TGTGCCAGCCTTCCCTTAGCGGTTTCTGGGGCCAACGTCCTGACTTTC. Amino acid sequence: CASLPLAVSGANVLTF.

This sequence joins TRBV5-1 and TRBJ1-4; weak D call: TRBD1 (5 bases). The CDR3 consists of 15 residues. In germline, CDR1 is SGHRS, CDR2 YFSETQ. The ends were cut back, 5 bases at V and 7 bases at J, with 18 bases in the middle. CDR3 nucleotides: TGCGCCAGCAGTCATGGAGGGGTTAAGGGTGAAAAACTGTTTTTT. Translated: CASSHGGVKGEKLFF.

This clonotype was seen many times. V gene TRBV12-3 or TRBV12-4 combines with J gene TRBJ2-2, with a possible D match to TRBD2 (5 bases). There are 14 residues in the CDR3. Trimming took 2 bases from V and 5 from J, leaving 9 bases between them. CDR3 bases: TGTGCCAGCAGTTTAAGAGGGCGGACCGGGGAGCTGTTTTTT. Translated, it gives CASSLRGRTGELFF.

This rearrangement joins TRBV5-1 to TRBJ1-1; D ambiguous. Germline assignment: CDR1 SGHRS and CDR2 YFSETQ. V lost 4 bases, J lost 1 base, and 5 bases lay in between. The CDR3 has 12 residues. The CDR3 is CASSPENTEAFF. The CDR3 nucleotides are TGCGCCAGCAGCCCAGAGAACACTGAAGCTTTCTTT.

The chain recombines TRBV7-9 with TRBJ2-1; 13 bases are shared with TRBD2. There are 22 residues in the CDR3. The junction had 21 bases not matched to a gene; V was cut back by 6 bases and J by 1 base. Germline values: CDR1 SEHNR, CDR2 FQNEAQ (reference sequence). Here the CDR3 reads CASSQKFRGGLAGPVSYNEQFF. CDR3 coding DNA: TGTGCCAGCAGTCAAAAATTTAGGGGGGGACTAGCGGGACCCGTTTCCTACAATGAGCAGTTCTTC. Drawing the rest from reference TRBV7-9 and TRBJ2-1, the complete variable domain is DTGVSQNPRHKITKRGQNVTFRCDPISEHNRLYWYRQTLGQGPEFLTYFQNEAQLEKSRLLSDRFSAERPKGSFSTLEIQRTEQGDSAMYLCASSQKFRGGLAGPVSYNEQFFGPGTRLTVL.

This clonotype has ten or more counts. This chain connects TRBV2 to TRBJ2-7; no definite D call. Per germline, CDR1 SNHLY and CDR2 FYNNEI. Trimming took off 7 bases at V and 4 bases at J, with 17 bases between the two ends. The CDR3 spans 14 residues. CDR3 amino acids: CASMTTRPPYEQYF. CDR3 sequence (DNA): TGTGCCAGCATGACAACGCGACCTCCTTACGAGCAGTACTTC.

The chain is built from TRBV12-3 or TRBV12-4 and TRBJ2-5; D not certain. V was cut by 3 bases and J by 5 bases, with 16 bases left in between. The CDR3 is 15 residues long. The CDR3 bases are TGTGCCAGCAGTTTTTATTCCGGGTTTTTGGAGACCCAGTACTTC. This encodes CASSFYSGFLETQYF.

Comment on this clonotype: A much larger clone differs by one base, so this may be a read error. The J gene is TRBJ1-1, the V gene TRBV28; D is undetermined. Germline loops: CDR1 MDHEN, CDR2 SYDVKM. The CDR3 loop spans 13 amino acids. Trimming took 3 bases from V and 4 from J, leaving 9 bases between them. The CDR3 DNA reads TGTGCCAGCAGTTTGTTGCAGAGCACTGAAGCTTTCTTT. Translated, it gives CASSLLQSTEAFF.

In this sample, this clonotype turned up many times. CDR3 residues: CASSRVFGTEAFF. CDR3 DNA: TGTGCCAGCAGCAGGGTATTTGGCACTGAAGCTTTCTTT. The rearrangement uses TRBV6-1 and TRBJ1-1; tentative D call: TRBD1 (5 bases). V lost 6 bases, J lost 4 bases, and 12 bases lay in between. The CDR3 totals 13 residues. Germline V gene data show CDR1 as MNHNS and CDR2 as SASEGT.

This clonotype was seen ten or more times. The V and J genes are TRBV2 and TRBJ2-5; D remains unclear. From germline, CDR1 is SNHLY and CDR2 FYNNEI. Trimming cost V 3 bases and J 2 bases, with 4 bases left between them. This CDR3 is 12 amino acids long. CDR3 in DNA: TGTGCCAGCAGTGAGTCTCAAGAGACCCAGTACTTC. Residues: CASSESQETQYF.

The sample holds many counts of this clonotype. This sequence joins TRBV28 and TRBJ1-3; maybe TRBD1 (6 bases). Between the trimmed V and J ends, which lost 6 bases and 0 bases, there was a span of 12 bases. In germline, CDR1 is MDHEN, CDR2 SYDVKM. The CDR3 has 15 amino acids. The CDR3 loop is CASSPGHRSGNTIYF. The DNA for the CDR3 is TGTGCCAGCAGCCCGGGACACCGCTCTGGAAACACCATATATTTT.

This clonotype was recorded at least ten times. The chain links TRBV12-3 or TRBV12-4 to TRBJ2-2; D might be TRBD1 or TRBD2, each matching 5 bases. Trimming took 8 bases from V and 0 from J, leaving 16 bases between them. The CDR3 is 16 amino acids. CDR3 amino acids: CASWGTGTTNTGELFF. CDR3 nucleotide sequence: TGTGCCAGCTGGGGGACCGGGACGACGAACACCGGGGAGCTGTTTTTT.

The sample holds many counts of this clonotype. This chain uses TRBV2 with TRBJ1-1; a possible D gene is TRBD1 (6 bases). There are 13 residues in the CDR3. Germline V gene lookup returns CDR1 SNHLY and CDR2 FYNNEI. Between the trimmed V and J ends, which lost 2 bases and 5 bases, there was a span of 9 bases. This chain's CDR3 is CASSEQGMTEAFF. The CDR3 DNA is TGTGCCAGCAGTGAACAGGGGATGACTGAAGCTTTCTTT.

As for this clonotype: A much bigger clone sits one base away, suggesting this may be a read error. The chain couples TRBV2 to TRBJ2-6; unclear D gene. CDR3 length: 12 residues. V was cut by 8 bases and J by 6 bases, with 8 bases left in between. Germline CDR1 and CDR2: SNHLY and FYNNEI. CDR3 amino acids: CASEVEANVLTF. DNA for the CDR3: TGTGCCAGCGAAGTTGAGGCCAACGTCCTGACTTTC.